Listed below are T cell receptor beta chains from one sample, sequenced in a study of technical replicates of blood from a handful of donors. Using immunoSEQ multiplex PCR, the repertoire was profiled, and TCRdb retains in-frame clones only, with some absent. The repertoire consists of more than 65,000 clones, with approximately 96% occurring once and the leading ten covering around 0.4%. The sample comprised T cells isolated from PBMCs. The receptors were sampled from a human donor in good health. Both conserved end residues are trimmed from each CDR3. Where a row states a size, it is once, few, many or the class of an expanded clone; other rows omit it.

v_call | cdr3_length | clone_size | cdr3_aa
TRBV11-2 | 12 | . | ASSGYRGNYGYT
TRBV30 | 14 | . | AWSVPLRQGTYEQY
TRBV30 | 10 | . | AWSVQGEGYT
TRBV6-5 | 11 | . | ASSYSRGTEAF
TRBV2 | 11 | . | ASSGSLYNEQF
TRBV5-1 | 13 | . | ASSFGTSGTGELF
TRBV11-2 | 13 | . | ASTVGQVNTGELF
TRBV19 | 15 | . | ASTKSFGRTANYGYT
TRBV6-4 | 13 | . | ASSDEADSYNEQF
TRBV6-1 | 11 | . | ASGETRGETQY
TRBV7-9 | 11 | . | ASSLGQGEKLF
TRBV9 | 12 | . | ASKEGANTGELF
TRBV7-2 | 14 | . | ASSLVSGRLYETQY
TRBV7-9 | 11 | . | ASSLVSSNEQF
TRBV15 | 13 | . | ATSREGGSYNEQF
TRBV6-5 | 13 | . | ASSRLAGINNEQF
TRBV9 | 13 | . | ASSVASDRGFEQF
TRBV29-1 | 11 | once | SVGDTGANVLT
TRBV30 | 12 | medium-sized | AWSVTLAKNIQY
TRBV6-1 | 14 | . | ASSVGGGFVNTEAS
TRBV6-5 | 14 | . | ASSYSVGHSTYEQY
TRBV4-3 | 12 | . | ASSQVLSGYGYT
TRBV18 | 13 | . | ASSPDRSSGNTIY
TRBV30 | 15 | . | AWSAAPRTSVDETQY